This T cell receptor (beta chain) was found in a study of blood T cell repertoires in COVID-19. CDR3 length: 19 residues. Germline V gene lookup returns CDR1 LNHDA and CDR2 SQIVND (reference sequence). The V and J ends lost 7 bases and 0 bases, in that order; junction bases with no gene match: 19. Source study methods: Estimation of nucleated cell counts relied on the amplification of reference gene primers. Clones were read by immunoSEQ multiplex PCR, and TCRdb kept only the in-frame ones, dropping some. V, J and clone size are taken as reported in that table, and D and trimming were inferred from the DNA itself. The data hold roughly 140,000 clones, with about 79% observed a single time.

Sequencing was carried out using peripheral blood. The receptor was derived from a woman between 50 and 59 years old in a cohort sampled during active or convalescent COVID-19. The rearrangement uses TRBV19 and TRBJ2-3; 7 nucleotides line up with TRBD1. Here the CDR3 DNA reads TGTGCCAGTACTCGGTTTTTAGACAGGGACACCACTAGCACAGATACGCAGTATTTT. Translation gives CASTRFLDRDTTSTDTQYF.